Sequencing of this T cell receptor (beta chain) was carried out in a study of response to subunit inactivated influenza vaccine. Whole-study results and caveats: It was suggested by the authors that few new T cells are recruited by each seasonal influenza vaccination.

Via MiXCR, TCRdb re-called the RT-PCR reads, giving one row per CDR3 protein. In the table there are roughly 650,000 distinct CDR3 sequences, about 15% of which are singletons. This clonotype was observed a handful of times. Its antigen is undetermined. Here the sequenced sample was PBMCs from blood, taken 14 to 15 days before vaccination. This TCR derives from a man between 50 and 59 years old who received an inactivated influenza vaccine.

The CDR3 loop is CASSETTNQPQHF. The CDR3 coding sequence is TGTGCCAGCAGTGAGACCACGAATCAGCCCCAGCATTTT. V is TRBV25-1 and J is TRBJ1-5; D remains unclear. Looked up from germline, CDR1 is MGHDK and CDR2 is SYGVNS. The V end lost 3 bases, the J end lost 4 bases, and 7 bases lay between the germline ends. The CDR3 sequence is 13 residues long.